The present entry profiles one T cell receptor beta chain with its context. Antigen unknown. In germline, CDR1 is LNHNV, CDR2 YYDKDF (reference sequence). This CDR3 contains 12 residues. For both chains, the TCRalpha and TCRbeta cDNA went through two nested PCRs of 16 and 9 cycles. Using the 5' RACE reads, TCRdb records one entry per CDR3 protein without DNA. In total, the table holds 150,000 to 200,000 distinct CDR3 sequences. The sample is drawn from a study of monozygotic twins with inflammatory bowel disease. Study findings and constraints: IBD patients had lower TCRbeta diversity (inverse Simpson) than healthy co-twins.

This chain uses TRBV15 with TRBJ2-5. Material: blood. The receptor's source is a human donor with ulcerative colitis or Crohn's disease, or a healthy co-twin of an affected twin (not recorded which). CDR3 protein: CATSRDGQTQYF.